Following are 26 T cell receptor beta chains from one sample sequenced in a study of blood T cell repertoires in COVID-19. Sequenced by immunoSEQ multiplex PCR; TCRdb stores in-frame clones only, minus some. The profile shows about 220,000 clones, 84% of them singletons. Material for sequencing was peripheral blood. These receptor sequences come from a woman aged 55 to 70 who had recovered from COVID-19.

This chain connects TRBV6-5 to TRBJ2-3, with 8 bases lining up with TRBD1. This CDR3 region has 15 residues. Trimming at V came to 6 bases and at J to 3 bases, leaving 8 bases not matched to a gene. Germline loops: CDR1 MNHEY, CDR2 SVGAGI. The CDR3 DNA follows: TGTGCCAGCAGGGCGGGGACAGGTATAACAGATACGCAGTATTTT. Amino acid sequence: CASRAGTGITDTQYF.

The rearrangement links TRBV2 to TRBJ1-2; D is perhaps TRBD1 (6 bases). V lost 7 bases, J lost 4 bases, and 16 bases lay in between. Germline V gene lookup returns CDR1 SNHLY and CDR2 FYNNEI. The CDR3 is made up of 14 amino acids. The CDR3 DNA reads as TGTGCCAGCATCAGGGGAAGGGGCGGCTATGGCTACACCTTC. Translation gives CASIRGRGGYGYTF.

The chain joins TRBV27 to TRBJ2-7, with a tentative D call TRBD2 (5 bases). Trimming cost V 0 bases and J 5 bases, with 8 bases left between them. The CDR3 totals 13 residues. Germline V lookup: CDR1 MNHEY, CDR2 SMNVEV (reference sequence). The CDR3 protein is CASSLSTGNEQYF. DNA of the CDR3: TGTGCCAGCAGTTTATCAACGGGGAACGAGCAGTACTTC.

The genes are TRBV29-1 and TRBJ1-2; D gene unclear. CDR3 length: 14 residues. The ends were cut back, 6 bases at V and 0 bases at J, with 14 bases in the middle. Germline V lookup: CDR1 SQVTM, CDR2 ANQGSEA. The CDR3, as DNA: TGCAGCGTCCCCACCGGCGGTCCTAACTATGGCTACACCTTC. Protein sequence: CSVPTGGPNYGYTF.

The CDR3 region is CASSLGGGAATF. The CDR3 nucleotides read TGTGCCAGCAGCTTAGGAGGGGGGGCGGCCACCTTC. The V gene is TRBV11-2, the J gene TRBJ1-2; a weak D match, TRBD1 (6 bases). The CDR3 sequence is 12 residues long. Germline V lookup: CDR1 SGHAT, CDR2 FQNNGV. Trimming shortened V by 1 base and J by 13 bases, and 13 bases separated the two germline ends.

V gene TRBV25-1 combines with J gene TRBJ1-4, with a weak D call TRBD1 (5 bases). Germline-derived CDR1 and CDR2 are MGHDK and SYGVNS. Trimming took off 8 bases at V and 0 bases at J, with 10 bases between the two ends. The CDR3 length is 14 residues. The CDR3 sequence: CASADTSTNEKLFF. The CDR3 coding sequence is TGTGCCAGCGCGGACACCTCAACTAATGAAAAACTGTTTTTT.

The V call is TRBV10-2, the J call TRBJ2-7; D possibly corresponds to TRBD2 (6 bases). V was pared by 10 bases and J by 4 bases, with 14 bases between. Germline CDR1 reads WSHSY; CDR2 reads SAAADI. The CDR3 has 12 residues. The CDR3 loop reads CATSQRAYEQYF. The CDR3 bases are TGCGCCACCAGCCAGCGGGCTTACGAGCAGTACTTC.

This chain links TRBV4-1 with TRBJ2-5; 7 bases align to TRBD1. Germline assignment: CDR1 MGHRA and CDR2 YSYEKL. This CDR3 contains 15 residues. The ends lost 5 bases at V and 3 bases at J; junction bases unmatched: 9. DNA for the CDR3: TGCGCCAGCAGCTACATTGGGACAGCTGAAGAGACCCAGTACTTC. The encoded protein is CASSYIGTAEETQYF.

CDR3 protein: CASSETYRLAGVPDTQYF. CDR3 nucleotides: TGTGCCAGCAGTGAAACCTATAGACTAGCGGGGGTTCCAGATACGCAGTATTTT. The rearrangement links TRBV6-1 to TRBJ2-3, with 12 bases identical to TRBD2. The CDR3 covers 18 residues. The V and J ends lost 2 bases and 4 bases, in that order; junction bases with no gene match: 10. Germline lookup yields CDR1 MNHNS and CDR2 SASEGT.

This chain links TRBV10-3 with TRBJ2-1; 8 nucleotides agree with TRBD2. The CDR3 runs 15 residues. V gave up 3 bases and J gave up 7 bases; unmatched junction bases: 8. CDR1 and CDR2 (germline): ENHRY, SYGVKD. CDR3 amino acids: CAISDMSGGLNEQFF. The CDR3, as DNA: TGTGCCATCAGTGACATGAGCGGGGGTTTGAATGAGCAGTTCTTC.

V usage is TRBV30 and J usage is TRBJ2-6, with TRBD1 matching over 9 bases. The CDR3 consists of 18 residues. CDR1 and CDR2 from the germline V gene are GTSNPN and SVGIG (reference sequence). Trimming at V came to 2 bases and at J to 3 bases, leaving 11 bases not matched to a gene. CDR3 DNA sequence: TGTGCCTGGAGTAAAGGGACAGGGCCCTTTTATGGGGCCAACGTCCTGACTTTC. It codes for CAWSKGTGPFYGANVLTF. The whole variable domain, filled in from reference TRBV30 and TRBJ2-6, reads SQTIHQWPATLVQPVGSPLSLECTVEGTSNPNLYWYRQAAGRGLQLLFYSVGIGQISSEVPQNLSASRPQDRQFILSSKKLLLSDSGFYLCAWSKGTGPFYGANVLTFGAGSRLTVL.

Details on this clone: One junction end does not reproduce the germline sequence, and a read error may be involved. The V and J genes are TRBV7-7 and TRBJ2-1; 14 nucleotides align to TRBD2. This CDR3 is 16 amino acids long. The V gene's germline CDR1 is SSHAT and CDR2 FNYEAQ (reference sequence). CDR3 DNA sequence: TGTGCTAGCAGCTCCGGACTAGCGGGGGGCAACAATGAGCAGTTCTTC. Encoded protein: CASSSGLAGGNNEQFF. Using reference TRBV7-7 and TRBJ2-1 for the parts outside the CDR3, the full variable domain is GAGVSQSPRYKVTKRGQDVTLRCDPISSHATLYWYQQALGQGPEFLTYFNYEAQPDKSGLPSDRFSAERPEGSISTLTIQRTEQRDSAMYRCASSSGLAGGNNEQFFGPGTRLTVL.

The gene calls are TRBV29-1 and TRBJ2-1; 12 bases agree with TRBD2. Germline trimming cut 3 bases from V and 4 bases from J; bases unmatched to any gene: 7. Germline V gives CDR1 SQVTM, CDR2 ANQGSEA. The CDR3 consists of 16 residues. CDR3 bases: TGCAGCGTTGAGGCTAGCGGGGGGGTAGAGTACAATGAGCAGTTCTTC. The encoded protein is CSVEASGGVEYNEQFF.

CDR3 sequence (DNA): TGTGCCAGTAGTACGGGTAGAGGGGAGACCCAGTACTTC. Encoded protein: CASSTGRGETQYF. This chain uses TRBV19 with TRBJ2-5; TRBD2 might be the D (5 bases). CDR1 and CDR2 (germline): LNHDA, SQIVND (reference sequence). The CDR3 spans 13 residues. V lost 4 bases and J 5 bases, leaving 11 bases between the germline ends.

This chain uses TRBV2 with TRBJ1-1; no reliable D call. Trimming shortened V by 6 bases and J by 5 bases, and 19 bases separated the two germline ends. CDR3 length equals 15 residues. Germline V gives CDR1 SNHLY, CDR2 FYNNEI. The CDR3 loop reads CASSDIEGWSTEAFF. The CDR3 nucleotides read TGTGCCAGCAGCGACATCGAGGGATGGTCTACTGAAGCTTTCTTT.

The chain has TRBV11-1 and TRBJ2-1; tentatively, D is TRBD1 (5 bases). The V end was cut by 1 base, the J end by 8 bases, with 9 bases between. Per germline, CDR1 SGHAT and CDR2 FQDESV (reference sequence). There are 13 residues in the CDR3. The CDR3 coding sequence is TGTGCCAGCAGCTTAGGGTTGGGGCATGAGCAGTTCTTC. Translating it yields CASSLGLGHEQFF. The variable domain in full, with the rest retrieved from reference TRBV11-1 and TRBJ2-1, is EAEVAQSPRYKITEKSQAVAFWCDPISGHATLYWYRQILGQGPELLVQFQDESVVDDSQLPKDRFSAERLKGVDSTLKIQPAELGDSAMYLCASSLGLGHEQFFGPGTRLTVL.

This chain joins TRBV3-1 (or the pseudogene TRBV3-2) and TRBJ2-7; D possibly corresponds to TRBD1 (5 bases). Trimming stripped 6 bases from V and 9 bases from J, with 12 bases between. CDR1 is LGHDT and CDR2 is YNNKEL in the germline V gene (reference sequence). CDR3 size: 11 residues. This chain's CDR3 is CASSKGAAQYF. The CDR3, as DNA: TGTGCCAGCAGTAAAGGGGCTGCGCAGTACTTC.

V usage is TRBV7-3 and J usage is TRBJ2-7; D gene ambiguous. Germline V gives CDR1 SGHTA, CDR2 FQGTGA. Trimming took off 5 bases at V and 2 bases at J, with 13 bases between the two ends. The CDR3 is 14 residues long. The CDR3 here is CASSPGGLPYEQYF. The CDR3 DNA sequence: TGTGCCAGCAGCCCCGGTGGGCTTCCCTACGAGCAGTACTTC.

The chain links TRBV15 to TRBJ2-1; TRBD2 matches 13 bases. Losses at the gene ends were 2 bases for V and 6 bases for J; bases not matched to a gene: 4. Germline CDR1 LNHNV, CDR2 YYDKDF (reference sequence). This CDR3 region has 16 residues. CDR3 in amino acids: CATSRWTSGGGNEQFF. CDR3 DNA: TGTGCCACCAGCAGATGGACTAGCGGGGGAGGCAATGAGCAGTTCTTC. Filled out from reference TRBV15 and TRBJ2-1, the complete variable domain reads DAMVIQNPRYQVTQFGKPVTLSCSQTLNHNVMYWYQQKSSQAPKLLFHYYDKDFNNEADTPDNFQSRRPNTSFCFLDIRSPGLGDTAMYLCATSRWTSGGGNEQFFGPGTRLTVL.

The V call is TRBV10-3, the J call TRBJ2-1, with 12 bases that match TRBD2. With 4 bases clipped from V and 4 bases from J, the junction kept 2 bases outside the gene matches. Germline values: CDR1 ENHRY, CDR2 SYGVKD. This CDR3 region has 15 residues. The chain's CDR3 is CAISATSGGYNEQFF. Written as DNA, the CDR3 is TGTGCCATCAGTGCCACTAGCGGGGGGTACAATGAGCAGTTCTTC.

The CDR3, as DNA: TGTGCCAGCAGTCCCAGACAGGGAAGGGCTAATGAAAAACTGTTTTTT. This translates into CASSPRQGRANEKLFF. The chain is built from TRBV27 and TRBJ1-4, with 7 bases lining up with TRBD1. Per germline, CDR1 MNHEY and CDR2 SMNVEV (reference sequence). The J segment lost 3 bases and the V segment lost 5 bases, leaving 9 bases of the junction unmatched. The CDR3 loop spans 16 amino acids.

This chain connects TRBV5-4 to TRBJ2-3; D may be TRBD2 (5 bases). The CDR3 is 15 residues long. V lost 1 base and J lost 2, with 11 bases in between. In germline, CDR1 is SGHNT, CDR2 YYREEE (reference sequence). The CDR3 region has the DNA TGTGCCAGCAGCTTGAGTCGGGGATACACAGATACGCAGTATTTT. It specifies CASSLSRGYTDTQYF. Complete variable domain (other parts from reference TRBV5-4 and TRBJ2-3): ETGVTQSPTHLIKTRGQQVTLRCSSQSGHNTVSWYQQALGQGPQFIFQYYREEENGRGNFPPRFSGLQFPNYSSELNVNALELDDSALYLCASSLSRGYTDTQYFGPGTRLTVL.

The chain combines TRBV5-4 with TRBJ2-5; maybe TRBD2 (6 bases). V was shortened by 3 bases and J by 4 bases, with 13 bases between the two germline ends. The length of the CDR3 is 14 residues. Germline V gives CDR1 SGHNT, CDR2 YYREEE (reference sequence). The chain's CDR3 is CASSSATRGETQYF. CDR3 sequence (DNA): TGTGCCAGCAGCTCGGCGACTAGAGGAGAGACCCAGTACTTC.

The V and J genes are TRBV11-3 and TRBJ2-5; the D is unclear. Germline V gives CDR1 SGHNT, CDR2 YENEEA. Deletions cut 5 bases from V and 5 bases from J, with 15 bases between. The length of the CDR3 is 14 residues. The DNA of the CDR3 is TGTGCCAGCAGCCCCGACCCTACCAGGGAGACCCAGTACTTC. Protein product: CASSPDPTRETQYF.

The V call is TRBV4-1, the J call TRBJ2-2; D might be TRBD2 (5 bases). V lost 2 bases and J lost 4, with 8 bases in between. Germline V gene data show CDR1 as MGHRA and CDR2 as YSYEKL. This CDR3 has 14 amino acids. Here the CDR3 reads CASSQRTGTGELFF. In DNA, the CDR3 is TGCGCCAGCAGCCAAAGGACTGGCACCGGGGAGCTGTTTTTT.

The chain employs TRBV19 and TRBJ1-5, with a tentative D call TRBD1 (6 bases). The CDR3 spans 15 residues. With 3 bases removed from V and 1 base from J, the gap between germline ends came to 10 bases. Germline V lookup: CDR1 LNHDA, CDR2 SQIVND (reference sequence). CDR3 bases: TGTGCCAGTAGTATCAGGGGAGAGAGCAATCAGCCCCAGCATTTT. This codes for CASSIRGESNQPQHF.